This T cell receptor (beta chain) derives from a study of cytotoxic CD8 clonotypes in ibrutinib-treated CLL. Background on the study: Following treatment for a median about 12 months, range 6 to 36, response samples were then taken.

The repertoire was sequenced with immunoSEQ multiplex PCR; TCRdb's copy has only in-frame clones and lacks some. The repertoire consists of just over 200,000 clones, with more than 70% occurring once and the leading ten covering 10% to 12%. The germline gives CDR1 MNHEY, CDR2 SMNVEV (reference sequence). Trimming removed 7 bases from V and 0 bases from J, with 11 bases in between. This CDR3 comprises 14 residues. This clone has a single count. The chain recombines TRBV27 with TRBJ2-3; the D gene is possibly TRBD2 (6 bases). Source: PBMCs, taken after 12 months of ibrutinib treatment. The TCR originated in a human donor with chronic lymphocytic leukemia. For the CDR3, the DNA is TGTGCCAGCACCTCGGCGGGGAGCACAGATACGCAGTATTTT. Residues: CASTSAGSTDTQYF.